This entry concerns a single T cell receptor beta chain. This sample is part of a study of Graves' ophthalmopathy and Graves' hyperthyroidism. Amplification of TCR beta CDR3 regions used RNA transcripts. The first-round RT-PCR employed HTBI primers together with the Qiagen OneStep RT-PCR kit. A multiplex PCR was then performed as the second round. TCRdb fed the multiplex PCR reads into MiXCR, producing one record per CDR3 protein. The sample records 360,000 or so distinct CDR3 sequences, around 16% being singletons. The CDR3 consists of 13 residues. From germline, CDR1 is MNHEY and CDR2 SVGAGI. The ends lost 7 bases at V and 7 bases at J; junction bases unmatched: 7.

Sequenced: peripheral blood. This sequence originates from a woman aged 18-29 years with Graves' ophthalmopathy. This rearrangement joins TRBV6-5 to TRBJ1-5; 7 positions match TRBD1. The CDR3 coding sequence is TGTGCCAGCACTGACAGGGTCGGACAGCCCCAGCATTTT. Protein product: CASTDRVGQPQHF.